This TCR beta chain came from a study of OX40 agonist ivuxolimab in advanced cancers. Overall study: Ivuxolimab, an agonist antibody against OX40 (CD134), was given to patients. A history of anti-PD-1, anti-PD-L1 or anti-CTLA-4 therapy was acceptable, and approximately 40% had some. Study-wide findings and caveats: With doses of 0.1 to 3.0 mg/kg, CD4+ and CD8+ blood T cells had undergone clonal expansion by week 6.

Sampled blood was obtained at baseline, cycle 4 day 1, and cycle 7 day 1. Turning to this clone: The antigen is undetermined.

The table came from immunoSEQ multiplex PCR; TCRdb's copy has only in-frame clones and leaves some out. The data contain under 100,000 clones, roughly 80% of them seen just once; the ten biggest clones take up 0.45% to 0.65%. Trimming shortened V by 3 bases and J by 7 bases, and 16 bases separated the two germline ends. Germline V CDR1 and CDR2: SGDLS, YYNGEE. This CDR3 is 14 amino acids long. The gene calls are TRBV9 and TRBJ1-2; D is undetermined. The sequence was obtained from an adult with an advanced solid tumor such as melanoma, head and neck, liver or kidney cancer. The sequencing here drew on CD4+ or CD8+ T cells sorted from blood, taken in a trial of the OX40 agonist ivuxolimab. This CDR3 reads CASSDLGPGSGYTF. The CDR3 DNA reads as TGTGCCAGCAGCGATCTTGGGCCAGGCAGTGGCTACACCTTC.